Shown below are 23 T cell receptor beta chains from a single sample sequenced in a study of cytomegalovirus exposure and HLA in healthy donors. Primers: 60 Vbeta forward and 13 Jbeta reverse. The repertoire was sequenced with immunoSEQ multiplex PCR; TCRdb's copy has only in-frame clones and lacks some. The data hold more than 150,000 clones, with approximately 84% observed a single time. The sequenced sample was PBMCs. These receptors all stem from a man aged 45-65 years in good health and CMV-seropositive.

This clone has only one observation. The rearrangement joins TRBV6-1 to TRBJ2-2, with D unclear. Germline CDR1 reads MNHNS; CDR2 reads SASEGT. CDR3 length: 17 amino acids. V was cut by 1 base and J by 0 bases, with 12 bases left in between. The CDR3 loop is CASSEGIRSSNTGELFF. The CDR3 DNA sequence: TGTGCCAGCAGTGAAGGAATAAGGAGCTCGAACACCGGGGAGCTGTTTTTT.

The CDR3 nucleotides are TGTGCCAGCAGCTTACCTCCTCGACTAGCGGGGGGAGAGACCCAGTACTTC. Encoded protein: CASSLPPRLAGGETQYF. The rearrangement uses TRBV7-2 and TRBJ2-5, with 13 positions matching TRBD2. This CDR3 has 17 residues. The germline gives CDR1 SGHTA, CDR2 FQGNSA. The junction had 7 bases not matched to a gene; V was cut back by 2 bases and J by 4 bases.

In this sample, this clone turned up once. The rearrangement links TRBV29-1 to TRBJ2-3, with 7 bases fitting TRBD1. CDR1 is SQVTM, CDR2 ANQGSEA, per germline. J lost 7 bases, V lost 4 bases, and 5 bases had no gene match. The CDR3 spans 12 residues. As DNA, the CDR3 is TGCAGCGTTGTGTCAGGGGGACATACGCAGTATTTT. Translation: CSVVSGGHTQYF.

This clone came up a few times. The rearrangement joins TRBV4-1 to TRBJ2-2; 9 bases map to TRBD1. This CDR3 has 16 residues. V lost 9 bases, J lost 7 bases, and 15 bases stayed unmatched. Looked up from germline, CDR1 is MGHRA and CDR2 is YSYEKL. CDR3 in amino acids: CARGKGGQGVIGELFF. In DNA form, the CDR3 reads TGCGCCAGGGGAAAAGGGGGACAGGGTGTCATCGGGGAGCTGTTTTTT.

About this clone: The sample holds other DNA sequences that translate to the same CDR3. V gene TRBV11-3 combines with J gene TRBJ2-2; TRBD2 is a possible D gene (6 bases). The germline V gene encodes CDR1 SGHNT and CDR2 YENEEA. V shed 3 bases and J shed 0 bases, with 11 bases lying between them. CDR3 size: 16 residues. The CDR3 region has the DNA TGTGCCAGCAGCTTCGCTAGCGTTACGAACACCGGGGAGCTGTTTTTT. Its protein product is CASSFASVTNTGELFF.

The chain couples TRBV7-9 to TRBJ1-1; D possibly corresponds to TRBD1 (5 bases). From germline, CDR1 is SEHNR and CDR2 FQNEAQ (reference sequence). The CDR3 runs 14 residues. V gave up 6 bases and J gave up 1 base, with 12 bases separating them. CDR3 in DNA: TGTGCCAGCAGGGTTACAGGTTCGAACACTGAAGCTTTCTTT. Its translation is CASRVTGSNTEAFF.

This clone showed up just once. The chain employs TRBV27 and TRBJ1-2; possibly TRBD1 for D (5 bases). Germline V gene sequence: CDR1 MNHEY, CDR2 SMNVEV (reference sequence). CDR3 length: 13 amino acids. Trimming stripped 3 bases from V and 6 bases from J, with 11 bases between. The CDR3 coding sequence is TGTGCCAGCAGTTTCAGGCGGGACCATGGCTACACCTTC. It specifies CASSFRRDHGYTF.

This clone was observed a handful of times. This chain connects TRBV7-2 to TRBJ1-5; 8 bases map to TRBD1. Germline V CDR1 and CDR2: SGHTA, FQGNSA. The CDR3 consists of 14 residues. Unmatched junction bases numbered 0, after V lost 1 base and J lost 4 bases. The CDR3 is CASSLGQGNQPQHF. The CDR3 DNA reads TGTGCCAGCAGCTTAGGACAGGGGAATCAGCCCCAGCATTTT. The full variable domain, with the rest looked up from reference TRBV7-2 and TRBJ1-5, is GAGVSQSPSNKVTEKGKDVELRCDPISGHTALYWYRQSLGQGLEFLIYFQGNSAPDKSGLPSDRFSAERTGGSVSTLTIQRTQQEDSAVYLCASSLGQGNQPQHFGDGTRLSIL.

This chain links TRBV6-5 with TRBJ1-2; 8 bases map to TRBD1. Germline assignment: CDR1 MNHEY and CDR2 SVGAGI. The CDR3 is 14 residues long. The J segment lost 4 bases and the V segment lost 2 bases, leaving 3 bases of the junction unmatched. As DNA, the CDR3 is TGTGCCAGCAGTTACCGGGACAGGAGCTATGGCTACACCTTC. Translated, it gives CASSYRDRSYGYTF.

This rearrangement joins TRBV6-6 to TRBJ1-1; D remains ambiguous. The V gene lost 2 bases and the J gene lost 6 bases, with 7 bases spanning the gap. CDR1 and CDR2 from the germline V gene are MNHNY and SVGAGI (reference sequence). The CDR3 runs to 12 residues. The CDR3 loop is CASSYGRAEAFF. The CDR3 bases are TGTGCCAGCAGTTACGGTCGCGCTGAAGCTTTCTTT.

Turning to this clone: The junction and the germline gene differ at one end; a read error may be behind it. This sequence joins TRBV7-7 and TRBJ2-1, with 8 nucleotides matching TRBD2. CDR1 is SSHAT and CDR2 is FNYEAQ in the germline V gene (reference sequence). The CDR3 contains 14 residues. The CDR3 sequence: CASSSGLAPNEQFF. The DNA of the CDR3 is TGTGCTAGCAGCAGCGGACTAGCCCCCAATGAGCAGTTCTTC.

V usage is TRBV6-5 and J usage is TRBJ1-1; TRBD1 agrees at 7 bases. The trim removed 0 bases at V and 0 bases at J, leaving 1 base unmatched. The CDR3 runs 15 residues. Germline V gene lookup returns CDR1 MNHEY and CDR2 SVGAGI. The CDR3 loop is CASSYSGQLNTEAFF. CDR3 in DNA: TGTGCCAGCAGTTACTCGGGACAGTTGAACACTGAAGCTTTCTTT.

The chain has TRBV23-1 and TRBJ2-1, with TRBD2 as a possible D gene (6 bases). TRBV23-1 is sorted into the ORF group, with uncertain function. The CDR3 covers 21 residues. The V gene lost 1 base and the J gene lost 2 bases, with 27 bases spanning the gap. The DNA for the CDR3 is TGCGCCAGCAGTCAATTCCTACTAGCCTTTACTTATTTGCCCCCCTACAATGAGCAGTTCTTC. The encoded protein is CASSQFLLAFTYLPPYNEQFF.

This sequence joins TRBV19 and TRBJ2-3; maybe TRBD1 (6 bases). Trimming took 5 bases from V and 4 from J, leaving 10 bases between them. The germline CDR1 and CDR2 sequences are LNHDA and SQIVND (reference sequence). The length of the CDR3 is 13 residues. The DNA for the CDR3 is TGTGCCAGTAGTTATCAGGGGCCAGATACGCAGTATTTT. It specifies CASSYQGPDTQYF.

This clone has a single count. The genes are TRBV30 and TRBJ1-4; D is ambiguous. The CDR3 contains 14 residues. With 3 bases removed from V and 8 bases from J, the gap between germline ends came to 16 bases. The germline CDR1 and CDR2 sequences are GTSNPN and SVGIG (reference sequence). CDR3 loop: CAWRPVAAEEKLFF. The CDR3 DNA sequence: TGTGCCTGGAGGCCGGTGGCAGCGGAGGAAAAACTGTTTTTT.

Details on this clone: At the DNA level, this CDR3 is encoded by other sequences in the same sample as well. The CDR3 protein is CASSLTGYEQYF. The CDR3 nucleotides are TGTGCCAGCAGCTTGACAGGCTACGAGCAGTACTTC. This sequence joins TRBV7-2 and TRBJ2-7; possible D gene TRBD1, 6 bases. CDR1 and CDR2 (germline): SGHTA, FQGNSA. The ends were cut back, 3 bases at V and 3 bases at J, with 6 bases in the middle. CDR3 length: 12 amino acids.

The rearrangement links TRBV27 to TRBJ2-1; TRBD2 aligns across 8 bases. The V and J ends lost 9 bases and 0 bases, in that order; junction bases with no gene match: 7. The V gene's germline CDR1 is MNHEY and CDR2 SMNVEV (reference sequence). The CDR3 has 15 amino acids. The CDR3 DNA sequence: TGTGCCAGTCATCCCGGGACTAGCTCCTACAATGAGCAGTTCTTC. Amino acids: CASHPGTSSYNEQFF.

The chain recombines TRBV28 with TRBJ1-4, with D hard to call. Trimming shortened V by 3 bases and J by 7 bases, and 12 bases separated the two germline ends. Germline V gene sequence: CDR1 MDHEN, CDR2 SYDVKM. This CDR3 spans 14 amino acids. The CDR3 sequence: CASSLGGSGEKLFF. CDR3 coding DNA: TGTGCCAGCAGTTTGGGAGGTTCTGGTGAAAAACTGTTTTTT.

The chain is built from TRBV23-1 and TRBJ1-2; TRBD1 agrees at 9 bases. TRBV23-1 is an ORF, with its function uncertain. V gave up 11 bases and J gave up 8 bases; unmatched junction bases: 15. The CDR3 spans 14 residues. CDR3 sequence: CAYPDRDRVGGYTF. The CDR3 bases are TGCGCCTACCCCGACCGGGACAGGGTGGGGGGCTACACCTTC.

This chain joins TRBV5-4 and TRBJ2-3; 7 bases are a match to TRBD1. The J segment lost 4 bases and the V segment lost 4 bases, leaving 6 bases of the junction unmatched. The CDR3 runs 14 residues. CDR1 is SGHNT and CDR2 is YYREEE in the germline V gene (reference sequence). The CDR3 loop is CASSGDRSADTQYF. The CDR3 bases are TGTGCCAGCAGCGGGGACAGATCGGCAGATACGCAGTATTTT.

The chain employs TRBV5-6 and TRBJ2-5, with TRBD2 matching 8 bases. Germline-derived CDR1 and CDR2 are SGHDT and YYEEEE. V shed 4 bases, J shed 2 bases, and the junction held 16 bases outside the gene matches. This CDR3 has 18 amino acids. CDR3 loop: CASSRRLHSGAGQETQYF. CDR3 bases: TGTGCCAGCAGCCGCCGACTTCATAGCGGGGCCGGGCAAGAGACCCAGTACTTC. Combining the CDR3 with reference TRBV5-6 and TRBJ2-5 gives the whole variable domain DAGVTQSPTHLIKTRGQQVTLRCSPKSGHDTVSWYQQALGQGPQFIFQYYEEEERQRGNFPDRFSGHQFPNYSSELNVNALLLGDSALYLCASSRRLHSGAGQETQYFGPGTRLLVL.

This chain joins TRBV7-3 and TRBJ2-3, with D maybe TRBD2 (6 bases). Trimming left V 0 bases short and J 7 bases short, with 8 bases between. The CDR3 contains 13 residues. CDR1 SGHTA and CDR2 FQGTGA come from the germline V gene. This CDR3 is CASSLTGGNTQYF. The CDR3 DNA reads as TGTGCCAGCAGCTTAACTGGGGGGAATACGCAGTATTTT. Full variable domain (missing parts from reference TRBV7-3 and TRBJ2-3): GAGVSQTPSNKVTEKGKYVELRCDPISGHTALYWYRQSLGQGPEFLIYFQGTGAADDSGLPNDRFFAVRPEGSVSTLKIQRTERGDSAVYLCASSLTGGNTQYFGPGTRLTVL.

The chain carries TRBV9 and TRBJ1-5; D is unclear. The germline V gene encodes CDR1 SGDLS and CDR2 YYNGEE. The germline V and J ends were trimmed by 2 bases and 6 bases, with 15 bases remaining between them. The CDR3 is 15 residues long. The CDR3 sequence: CASSVSASASQPQHF. CDR3 DNA: TGTGCCAGCAGCGTTAGTGCTTCTGCTAGTCAGCCCCAGCATTTT. Full variable domain (outside the CDR3, taken from reference TRBV9 and TRBJ1-5): DSGVTQTPKHLITATGQRVTLRCSPRSGDLSVYWYQQSLDQGLQFLIQYYNGEERAKGNILERFSAQQFPDLHSELNLSSLELGDSALYFCASSVSASASQPQHFGDGTRLSIL.